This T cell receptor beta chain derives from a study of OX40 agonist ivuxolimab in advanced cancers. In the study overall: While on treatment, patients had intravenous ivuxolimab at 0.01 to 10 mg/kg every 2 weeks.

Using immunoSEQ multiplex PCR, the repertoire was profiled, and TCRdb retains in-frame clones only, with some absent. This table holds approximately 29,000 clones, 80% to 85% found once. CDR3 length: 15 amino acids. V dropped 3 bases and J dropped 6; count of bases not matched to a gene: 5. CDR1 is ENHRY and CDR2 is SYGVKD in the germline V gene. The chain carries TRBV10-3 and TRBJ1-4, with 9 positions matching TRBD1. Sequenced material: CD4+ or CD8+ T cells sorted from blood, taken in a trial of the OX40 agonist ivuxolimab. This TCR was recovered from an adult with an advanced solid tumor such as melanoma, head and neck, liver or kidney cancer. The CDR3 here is CAISDPTGGDEKLFF. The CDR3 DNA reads TGTGCCATCAGTGATCCGACAGGGGGGGATGAAAAACTGTTTTTT.